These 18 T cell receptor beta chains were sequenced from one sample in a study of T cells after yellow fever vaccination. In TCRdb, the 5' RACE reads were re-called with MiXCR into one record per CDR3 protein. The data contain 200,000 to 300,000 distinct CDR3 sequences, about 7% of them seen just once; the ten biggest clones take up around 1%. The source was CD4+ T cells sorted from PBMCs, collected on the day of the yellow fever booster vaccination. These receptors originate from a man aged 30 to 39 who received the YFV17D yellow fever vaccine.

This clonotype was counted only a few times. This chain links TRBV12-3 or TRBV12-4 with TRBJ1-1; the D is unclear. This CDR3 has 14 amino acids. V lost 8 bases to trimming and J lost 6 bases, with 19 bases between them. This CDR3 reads CASSLSPVGSEAFF. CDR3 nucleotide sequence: TGTGCCAGCTCCCTCTCGCCAGTCGGCTCTGAAGCTTTCTTT.

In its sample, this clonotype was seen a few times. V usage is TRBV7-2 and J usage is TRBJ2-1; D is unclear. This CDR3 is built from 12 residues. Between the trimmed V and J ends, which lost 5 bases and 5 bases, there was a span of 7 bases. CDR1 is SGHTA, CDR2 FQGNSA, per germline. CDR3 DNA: TGTGCCAGCAGCCCCCCCAACAATGAGCAGTTCTTC. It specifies CASSPPNNEQFF.

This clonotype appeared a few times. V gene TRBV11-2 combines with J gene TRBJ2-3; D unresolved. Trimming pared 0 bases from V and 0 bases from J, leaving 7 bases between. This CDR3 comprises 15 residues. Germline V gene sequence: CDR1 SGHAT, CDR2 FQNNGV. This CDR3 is CASSLEGPSTDTQYF. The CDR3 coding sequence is TGTGCCAGCAGCTTAGAAGGCCCTAGCACAGATACGCAGTATTTT.

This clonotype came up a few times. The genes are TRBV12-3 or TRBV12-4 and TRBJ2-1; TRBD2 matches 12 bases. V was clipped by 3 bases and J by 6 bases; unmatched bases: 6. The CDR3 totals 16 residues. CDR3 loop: CASSLLAGGVGNEQFF. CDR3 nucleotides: TGTGCCAGCAGTTTGCTAGCGGGAGGGGTTGGCAATGAGCAGTTCTTC.

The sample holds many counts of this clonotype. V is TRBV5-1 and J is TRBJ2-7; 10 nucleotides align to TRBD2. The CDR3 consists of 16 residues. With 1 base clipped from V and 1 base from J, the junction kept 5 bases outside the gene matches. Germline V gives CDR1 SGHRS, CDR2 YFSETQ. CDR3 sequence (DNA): TGCGCCAGCAGCTTGACCTCGACTAGCGGGTCCTACGAGCAGTACTTC. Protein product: CASSLTSTSGSYEQYF.

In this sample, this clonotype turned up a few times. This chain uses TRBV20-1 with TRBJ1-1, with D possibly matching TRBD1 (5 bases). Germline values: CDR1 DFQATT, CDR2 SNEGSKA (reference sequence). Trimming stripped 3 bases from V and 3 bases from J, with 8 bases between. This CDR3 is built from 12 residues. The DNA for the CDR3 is TGCAGTGCTAGGGGGGTCCACACTGAAGCTTTCTTT. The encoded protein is CSARGVHTEAFF.

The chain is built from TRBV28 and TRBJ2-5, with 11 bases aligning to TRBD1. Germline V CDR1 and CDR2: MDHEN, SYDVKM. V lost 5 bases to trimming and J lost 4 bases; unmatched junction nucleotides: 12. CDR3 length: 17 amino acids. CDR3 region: CASSPFPGTGGRETQYF. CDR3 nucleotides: TGTGCCAGCAGTCCATTTCCCGGGACAGGGGGTCGAGAGACCCAGTACTTC.

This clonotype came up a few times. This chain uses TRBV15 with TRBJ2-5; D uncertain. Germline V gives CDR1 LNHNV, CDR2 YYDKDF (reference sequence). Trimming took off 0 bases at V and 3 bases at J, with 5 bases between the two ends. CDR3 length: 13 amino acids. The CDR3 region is CATSREPEETQYF. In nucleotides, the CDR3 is TGTGCCACCAGCAGAGAACCCGAAGAGACCCAGTACTTC.

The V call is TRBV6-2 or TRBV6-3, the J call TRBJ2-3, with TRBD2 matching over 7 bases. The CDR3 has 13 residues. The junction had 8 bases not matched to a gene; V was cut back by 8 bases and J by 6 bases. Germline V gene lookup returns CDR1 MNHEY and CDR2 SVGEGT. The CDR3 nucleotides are TGTGCCAGCGGAGCGGGAACAATGGATACGCAGTATTTT. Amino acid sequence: CASGAGTMDTQYF.

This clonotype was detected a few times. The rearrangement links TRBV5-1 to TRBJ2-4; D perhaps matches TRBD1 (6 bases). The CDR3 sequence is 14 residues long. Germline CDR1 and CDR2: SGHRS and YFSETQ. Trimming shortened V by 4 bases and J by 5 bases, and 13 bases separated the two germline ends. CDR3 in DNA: TGCGCCAGCAGCCCCTTGGCAGGGGAAAACATTCAGTACTTC. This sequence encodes CASSPLAGENIQYF.

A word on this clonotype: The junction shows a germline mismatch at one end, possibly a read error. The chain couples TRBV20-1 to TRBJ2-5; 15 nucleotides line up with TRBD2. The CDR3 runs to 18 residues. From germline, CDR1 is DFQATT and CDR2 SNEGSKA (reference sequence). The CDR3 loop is CCARDHGTSGRIQETQYF. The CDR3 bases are TGCTGTGCTAGAGATCACGGGACTAGCGGGAGGATCCAAGAGACCCAGTACTTC.

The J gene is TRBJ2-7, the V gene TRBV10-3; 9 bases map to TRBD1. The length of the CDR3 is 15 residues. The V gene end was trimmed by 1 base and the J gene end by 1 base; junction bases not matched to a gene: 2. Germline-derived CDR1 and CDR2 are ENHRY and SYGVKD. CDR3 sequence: CAISELGQGSYEQYF. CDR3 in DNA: TGTGCCATCAGTGAGTTGGGACAGGGATCCTACGAGCAGTACTTC.

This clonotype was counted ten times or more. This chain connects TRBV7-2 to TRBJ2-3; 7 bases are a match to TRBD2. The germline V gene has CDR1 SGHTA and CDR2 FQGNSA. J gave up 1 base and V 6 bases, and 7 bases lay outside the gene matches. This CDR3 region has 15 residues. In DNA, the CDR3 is TGTGCCAGCAGTCTCACGGGGGGTCGCACAGATACGCAGTATTTT. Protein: CASSLTGGRTDTQYF.

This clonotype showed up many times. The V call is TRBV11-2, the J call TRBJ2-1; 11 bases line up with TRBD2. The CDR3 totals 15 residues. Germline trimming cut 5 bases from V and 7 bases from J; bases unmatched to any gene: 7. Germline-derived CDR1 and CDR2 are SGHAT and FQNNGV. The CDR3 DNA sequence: TGTGCCAGCAGCGGCACTAGCGGGAGCGGGAATGAGCAGTTCTTC. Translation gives CASSGTSGSGNEQFF.

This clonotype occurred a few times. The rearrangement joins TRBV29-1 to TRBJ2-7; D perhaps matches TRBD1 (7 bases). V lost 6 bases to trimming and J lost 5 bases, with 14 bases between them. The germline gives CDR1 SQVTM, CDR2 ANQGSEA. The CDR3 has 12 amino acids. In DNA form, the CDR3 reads TGCAGCGTCACGCCAGGGGGGAACGAGCAGTACTTC. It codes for CSVTPGGNEQYF.

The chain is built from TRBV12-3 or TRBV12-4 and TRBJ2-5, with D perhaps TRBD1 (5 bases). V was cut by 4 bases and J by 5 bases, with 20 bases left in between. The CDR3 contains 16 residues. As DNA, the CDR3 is TGTGCCAGCAGTTCAAAACAGAGACATGGGGCGGAGACCCAGTACTTC. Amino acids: CASSSKQRHGAETQYF.

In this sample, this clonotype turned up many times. The CDR3 bases are TGCGCCAGCAGCTTGGGGTCCGACAGGGGGGAGGCAGATACGCAGTATTTT. This encodes CASSLGSDRGEADTQYF. The chain is built from TRBV5-1 and TRBJ2-3, with 9 bases fitting TRBD1. V lost 0 bases to trimming and J lost 4 bases; unmatched junction nucleotides: 9. Germline assignment: CDR1 SGHRS and CDR2 YFSETQ. The CDR3 spans 17 residues.

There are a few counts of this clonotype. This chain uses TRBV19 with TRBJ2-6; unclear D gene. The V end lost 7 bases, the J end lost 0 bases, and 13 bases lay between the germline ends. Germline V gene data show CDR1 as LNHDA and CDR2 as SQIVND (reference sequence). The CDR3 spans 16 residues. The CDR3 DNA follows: TGTGCCAGTAATACCAGGCCCAGCTCTGGGGCCAACGTCCTGACTTTC. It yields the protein CASNTRPSSGANVLTF. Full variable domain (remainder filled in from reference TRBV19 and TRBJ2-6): DGGITQSPKYLFRKEGQNVTLSCEQNLNHDAMYWYRQDPGQGLRLIYYSQIVNDFQKGDIAEGYSVSREKKESFPLTVTSAQKNPTAFYLCASNTRPSSGANVLTFGAGSRLTVL.